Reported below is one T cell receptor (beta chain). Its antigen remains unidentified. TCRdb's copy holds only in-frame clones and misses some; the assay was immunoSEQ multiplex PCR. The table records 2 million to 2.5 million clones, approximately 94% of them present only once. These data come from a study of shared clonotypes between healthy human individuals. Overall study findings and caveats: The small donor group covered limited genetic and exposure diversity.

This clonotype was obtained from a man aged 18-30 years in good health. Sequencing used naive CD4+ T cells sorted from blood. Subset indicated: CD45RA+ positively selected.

CDR3 loop: CASRLATTGANSPLHF. DNA of the CDR3: TGTGCCAGCAGGCTCGCCACCACGGGGGCAAATTCACCCCTCCACTTT. The rearrangement links TRBV28 to TRBJ1-6, with TRBD1 as a possible D gene (6 bases). Trimming left V 6 bases short and J 7 bases short, with 19 bases between. The germline V gene has CDR1 MDHEN and CDR2 SYDVKM. This CDR3 has 16 residues.